Here is one T cell receptor (beta chain) with its context. Profiling relied on immunoSEQ multiplex PCR, and the TCRdb table lists in-frame clones only, not all of them. The table has about 240,000 clones, 85% seen once. The data were taken from a study of blood T cell repertoires in COVID-19. Across the whole study: COVID-19 samples from acute and convalescent phases originated in the United States, Italy and Spain. From T cells, B-cell-depleted T cells, or PBMCs came the material, which was cDNA or gDNA.

One Seattle source followed patients from active infection through their disease course. CDR3 length: 13 amino acids. Germline CDR1 reads MNHEY; CDR2 reads SVGAGI. The V gene lost 6 bases and the J gene lost 15 bases, with 20 bases spanning the gap. The rearrangement joins TRBV6-5 to TRBJ1-4; D is possibly TRBD1 (6 bases). This receptor was obtained from a man aged 45 to 65 with COVID-19, enrolled during active disease. Sequencing was performed on peripheral blood. The CDR3 coding sequence is TGTGCCAGCAGCTCCGGGAGGGGGTTCATATTGTTTTTT. Its translation: CASSSGRGFILFF.